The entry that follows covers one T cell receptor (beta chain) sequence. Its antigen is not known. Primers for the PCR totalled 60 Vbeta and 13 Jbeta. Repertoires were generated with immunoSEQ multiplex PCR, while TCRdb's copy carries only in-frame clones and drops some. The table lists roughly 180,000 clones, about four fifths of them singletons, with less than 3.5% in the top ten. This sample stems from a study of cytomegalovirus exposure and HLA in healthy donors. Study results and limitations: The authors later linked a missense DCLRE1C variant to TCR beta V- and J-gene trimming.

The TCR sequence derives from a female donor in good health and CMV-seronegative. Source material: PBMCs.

The CDR3 spells CASSISGGAFEQYF. The CDR3 coding sequence is TGCGCCAGCAGCATTAGCGGGGGGGCCTTCGAGCAGTACTTC. This rearrangement joins TRBV5-1 to TRBJ2-7, with TRBD2 identical over 11 bases. The J segment lost 6 bases and the V segment lost 4 bases, leaving 6 bases of the junction unmatched. The CDR3 totals 14 residues. Germline CDR1 SGHRS, CDR2 YFSETQ. Full variable domain (remainder filled in from reference TRBV5-1 and TRBJ2-7): KAGVTQTPRYLIKTRGQQVTLSCSPISGHRSVSWYQQTPGQGLQFLFEYFSETQRNKGNFPGRFSGRQFSNSRSEMNVSTLELGDSALYLCASSISGGAFEQYFGPGTRLTVT.